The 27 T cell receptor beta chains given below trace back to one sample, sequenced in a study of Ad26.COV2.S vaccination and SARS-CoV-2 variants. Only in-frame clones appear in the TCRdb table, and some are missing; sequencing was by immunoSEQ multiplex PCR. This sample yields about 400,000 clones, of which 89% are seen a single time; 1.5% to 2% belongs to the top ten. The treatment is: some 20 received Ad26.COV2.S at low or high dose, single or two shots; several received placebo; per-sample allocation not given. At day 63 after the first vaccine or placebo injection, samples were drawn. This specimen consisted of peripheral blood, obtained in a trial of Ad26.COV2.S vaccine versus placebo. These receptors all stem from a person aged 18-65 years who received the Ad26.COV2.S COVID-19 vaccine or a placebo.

The DNA for the CDR3 is TGTGCCAGCAGCTTGGAGGGGTCCGGGGCCAACGTCCTGACTTTC. This gives the protein CASSLEGSGANVLTF. V and J are TRBV5-4 and TRBJ2-6, with a possible D match to TRBD1 (5 bases). The V end was cut by 0 bases, the J end by 4 bases, with 8 bases between. The CDR3 is 15 amino acids. Germline values: CDR1 SGHNT, CDR2 YYREEE (reference sequence).

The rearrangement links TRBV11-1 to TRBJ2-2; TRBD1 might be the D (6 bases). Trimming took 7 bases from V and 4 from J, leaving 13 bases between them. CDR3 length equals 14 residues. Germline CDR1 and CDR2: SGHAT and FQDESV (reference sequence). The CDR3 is CASTQQGVTGELFF. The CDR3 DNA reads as TGTGCCAGCACCCAACAGGGTGTCACCGGGGAGCTGTTTTTT.

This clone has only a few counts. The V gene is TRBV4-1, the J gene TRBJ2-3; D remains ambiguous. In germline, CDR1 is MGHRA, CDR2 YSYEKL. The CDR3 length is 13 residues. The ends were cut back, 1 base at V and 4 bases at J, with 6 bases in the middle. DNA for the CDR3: TGCGCCAGCAGCCAAGCAGGAGCAGATACGCAGTATTTT. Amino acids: CASSQAGADTQYF.

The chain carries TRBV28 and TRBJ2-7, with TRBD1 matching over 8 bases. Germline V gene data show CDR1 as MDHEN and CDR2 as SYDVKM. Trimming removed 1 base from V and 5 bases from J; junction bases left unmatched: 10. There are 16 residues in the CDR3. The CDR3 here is CASSLFPGGAKNEQYF. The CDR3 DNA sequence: TGTGCCAGCAGTTTATTTCCAGGGGGCGCGAAAAACGAGCAGTACTTC.

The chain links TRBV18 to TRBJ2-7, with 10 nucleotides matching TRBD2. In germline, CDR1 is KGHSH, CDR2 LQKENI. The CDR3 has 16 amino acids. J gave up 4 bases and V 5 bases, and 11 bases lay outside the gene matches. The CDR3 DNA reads TGTGCCAGCTCATCCATAGGACTAGCGGCCGAATACGAGCAGTACTTC. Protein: CASSSIGLAAEYEQYF.

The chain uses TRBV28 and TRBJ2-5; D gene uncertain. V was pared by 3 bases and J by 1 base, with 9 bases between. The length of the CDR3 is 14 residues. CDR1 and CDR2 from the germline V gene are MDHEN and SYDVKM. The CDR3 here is CASSFYPPQETQYF. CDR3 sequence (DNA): TGTGCCAGCAGTTTCTATCCCCCCCAAGAGACCCAGTACTTC.

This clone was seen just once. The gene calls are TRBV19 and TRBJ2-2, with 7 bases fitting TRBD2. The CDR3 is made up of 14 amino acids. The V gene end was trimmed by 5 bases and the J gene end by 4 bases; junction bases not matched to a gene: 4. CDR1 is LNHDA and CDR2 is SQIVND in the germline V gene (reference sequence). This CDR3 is CASSGLEVTGELFF. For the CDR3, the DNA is TGTGCCAGTAGTGGACTAGAGGTCACCGGGGAGCTGTTTTTT.

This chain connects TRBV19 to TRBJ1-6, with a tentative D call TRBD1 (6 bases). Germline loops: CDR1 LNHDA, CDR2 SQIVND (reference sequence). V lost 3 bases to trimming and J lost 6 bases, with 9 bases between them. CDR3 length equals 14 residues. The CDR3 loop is CASSISRGNSPLHF. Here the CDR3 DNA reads TGTGCCAGTAGTATCTCCAGGGGTAATTCACCCCTCCACTTT.

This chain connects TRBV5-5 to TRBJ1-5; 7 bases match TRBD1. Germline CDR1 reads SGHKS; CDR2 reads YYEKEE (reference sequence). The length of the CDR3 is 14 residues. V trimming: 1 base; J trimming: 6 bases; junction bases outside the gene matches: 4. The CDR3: CASSLSAGGQPQHF. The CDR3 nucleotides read TGTGCCAGCAGCTTGTCGGCAGGGGGTCAGCCCCAGCATTTT.

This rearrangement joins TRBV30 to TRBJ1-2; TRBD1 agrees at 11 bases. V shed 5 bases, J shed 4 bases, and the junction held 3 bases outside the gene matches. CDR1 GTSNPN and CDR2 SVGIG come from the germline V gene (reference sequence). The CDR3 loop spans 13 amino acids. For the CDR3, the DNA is TGTGCCTGGCCCGGGACAGGGGGCTATGGCTACACCTTC. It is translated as CAWPGTGGYGYTF. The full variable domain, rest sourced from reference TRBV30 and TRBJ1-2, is SQTIHQWPATLVQPVGSPLSLECTVEGTSNPNLYWYRQAAGRGLQLLFYSVGIGQISSEVPQNLSASRPQDRQFILSSKKLLLSDSGFYLCAWPGTGGYGYTFGSGTRLTVV.

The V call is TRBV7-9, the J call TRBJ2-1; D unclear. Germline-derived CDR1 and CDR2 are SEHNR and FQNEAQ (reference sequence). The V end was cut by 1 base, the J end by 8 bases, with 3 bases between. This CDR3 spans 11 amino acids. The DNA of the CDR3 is TGTGCCAGCAGCTTAGAGCATGAGCAGTTCTTC. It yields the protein CASSLEHEQFF.

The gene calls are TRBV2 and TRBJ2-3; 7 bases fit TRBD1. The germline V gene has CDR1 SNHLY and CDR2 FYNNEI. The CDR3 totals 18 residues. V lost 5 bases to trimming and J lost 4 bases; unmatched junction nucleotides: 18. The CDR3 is CASSQEGLQGFESDTQYF. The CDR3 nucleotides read TGTGCCAGCAGTCAAGAAGGGTTACAGGGGTTCGAATCAGATACGCAGTATTTT. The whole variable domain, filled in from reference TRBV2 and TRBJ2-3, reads EPEVTQTPSHQVTQMGQEVILRCVPISNHLYFYWYRQILGQKVEFLVSFYNNEISEKSEIFDDQFSVERPDGSNFTLKIRSTKLEDSAMYFCASSQEGLQGFESDTQYFGPGTRLTVL.

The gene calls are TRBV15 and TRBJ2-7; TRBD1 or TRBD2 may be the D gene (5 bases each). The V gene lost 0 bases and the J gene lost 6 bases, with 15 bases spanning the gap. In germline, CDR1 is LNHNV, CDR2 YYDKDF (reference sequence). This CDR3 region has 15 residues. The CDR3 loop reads CATSRDLPGRSEQYF. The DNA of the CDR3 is TGTGCCACCAGCAGAGATCTCCCAGGGAGAAGCGAGCAGTACTTC.

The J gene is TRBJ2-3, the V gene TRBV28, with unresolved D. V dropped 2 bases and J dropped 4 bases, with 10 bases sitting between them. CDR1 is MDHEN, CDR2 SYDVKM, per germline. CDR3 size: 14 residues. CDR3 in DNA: TGTGCCAGCAGTTTACAAGGTTCGCCAGATACGCAGTATTTT. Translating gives CASSLQGSPDTQYF.

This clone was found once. The CDR3 coding sequence is TGCGCCAGCAGCTTGGCTGCCGGAAGCTATGGCTACACCTTC. This sequence encodes CASSLAAGSYGYTF. This chain uses TRBV5-1 with TRBJ1-2; D gene ambiguous. The CDR3 spans 14 residues. V was shortened by 0 bases and J by 4 bases, with 10 bases between the two germline ends. Germline CDR1 and CDR2: SGHRS and YFSETQ.

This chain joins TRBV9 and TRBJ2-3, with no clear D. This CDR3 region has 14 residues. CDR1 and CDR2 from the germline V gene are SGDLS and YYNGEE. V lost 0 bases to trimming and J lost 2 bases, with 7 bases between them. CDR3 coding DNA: TGTGCCAGCAGCGTAGTAAGCCCCACAGATACGCAGTATTTT. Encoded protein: CASSVVSPTDTQYF. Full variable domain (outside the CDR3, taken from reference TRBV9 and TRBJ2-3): DSGVTQTPKHLITATGQRVTLRCSPRSGDLSVYWYQQSLDQGLQFLIQYYNGEERAKGNILERFSAQQFPDLHSELNLSSLELGDSALYFCASSVVSPTDTQYFGPGTRLTVL.

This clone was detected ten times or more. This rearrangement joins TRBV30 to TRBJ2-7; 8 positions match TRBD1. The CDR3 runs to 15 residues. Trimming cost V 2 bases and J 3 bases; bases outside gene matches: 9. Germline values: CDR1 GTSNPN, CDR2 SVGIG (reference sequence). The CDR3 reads CAWSTGTGEHYEQYF. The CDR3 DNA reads TGTGCCTGGAGTACCGGGACAGGTGAACACTACGAGCAGTACTTC.

The CDR3 DNA is TGCGCCAGCAGCCCCACAGGGGCCCGACATGATGGCTACACCTTC. It translates to CASSPTGARHDGYTF. The chain employs TRBV5-1 and TRBJ1-2; TRBD1 matches 7 bases. The CDR3 sequence is 15 residues long. CDR1 and CDR2 (germline): SGHRS, YFSETQ. With 4 bases clipped from V and 6 bases from J, the junction kept 12 bases outside the gene matches.

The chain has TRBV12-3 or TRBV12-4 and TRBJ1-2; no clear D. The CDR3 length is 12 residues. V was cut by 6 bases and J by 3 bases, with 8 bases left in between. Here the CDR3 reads CASSPQDYGYTF. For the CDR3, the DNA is TGTGCCAGCAGCCCTCAAGACTATGGCTACACCTTC.

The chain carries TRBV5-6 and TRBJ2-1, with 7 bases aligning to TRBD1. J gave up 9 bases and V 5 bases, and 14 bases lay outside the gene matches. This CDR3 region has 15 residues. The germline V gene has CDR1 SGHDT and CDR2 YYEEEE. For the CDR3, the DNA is TGTGCCAGCAGTTATCGAACAGGGGTCGGCGGTGAGCAGTTCTTC. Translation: CASSYRTGVGGEQFF.

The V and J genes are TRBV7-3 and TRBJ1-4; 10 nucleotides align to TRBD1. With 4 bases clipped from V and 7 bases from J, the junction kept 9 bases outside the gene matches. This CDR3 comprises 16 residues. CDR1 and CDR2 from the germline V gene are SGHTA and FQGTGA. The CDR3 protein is CASSSGPGQGSEKLFF. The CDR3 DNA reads TGTGCCAGCAGCTCCGGACCGGGACAGGGGAGTGAAAAACTGTTTTTT.

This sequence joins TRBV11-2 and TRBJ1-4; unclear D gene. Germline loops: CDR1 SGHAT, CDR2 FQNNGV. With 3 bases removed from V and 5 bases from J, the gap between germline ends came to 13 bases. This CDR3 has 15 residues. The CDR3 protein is CASSLEGGRNEKLFF. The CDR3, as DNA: TGTGCCAGCAGCTTGGAGGGAGGTAGAAATGAAAAACTGTTTTTT.

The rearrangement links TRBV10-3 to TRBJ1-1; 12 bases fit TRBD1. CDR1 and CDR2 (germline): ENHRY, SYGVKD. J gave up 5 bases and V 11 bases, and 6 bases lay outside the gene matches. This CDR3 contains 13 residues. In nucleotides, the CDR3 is TGTGCCGCCTGGGACAGGGGGCAAACTGAAGCTTTCTTT. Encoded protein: CAAWDRGQTEAFF.

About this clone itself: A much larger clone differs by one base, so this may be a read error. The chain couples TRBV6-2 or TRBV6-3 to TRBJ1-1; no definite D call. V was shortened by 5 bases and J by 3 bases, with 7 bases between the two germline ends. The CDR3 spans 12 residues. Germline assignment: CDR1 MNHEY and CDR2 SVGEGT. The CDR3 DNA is TGTGCCAGCAGTGTTGGGGACACTGAAGCTTTCTTT. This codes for CASSVGDTEAFF.

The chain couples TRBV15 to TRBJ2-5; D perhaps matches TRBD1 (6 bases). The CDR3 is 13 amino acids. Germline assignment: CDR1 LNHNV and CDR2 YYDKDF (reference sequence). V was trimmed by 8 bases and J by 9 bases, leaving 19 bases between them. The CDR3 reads CATSKDRLRAQYF. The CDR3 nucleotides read TGTGCCACCTCTAAAGACAGGCTACGGGCCCAGTACTTC.

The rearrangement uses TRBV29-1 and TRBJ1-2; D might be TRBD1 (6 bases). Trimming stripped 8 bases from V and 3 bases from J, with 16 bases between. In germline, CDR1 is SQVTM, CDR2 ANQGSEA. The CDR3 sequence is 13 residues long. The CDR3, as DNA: TGCAGCTCAGGGGATTATGGAGACTATGGCTACACCTTC. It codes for CSSGDYGDYGYTF.

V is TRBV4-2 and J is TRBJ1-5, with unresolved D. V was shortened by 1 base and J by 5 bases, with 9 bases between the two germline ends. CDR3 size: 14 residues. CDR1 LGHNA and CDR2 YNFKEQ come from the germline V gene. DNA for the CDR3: TGTGCCAGCAGCCAAGGAGTTGGGGATCAGCCCCAGCATTTT. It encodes CASSQGVGDQPQHF.